The source of this T cell receptor (beta chain) is a study of blood T cell repertoires in COVID-19. Study-wide context: Acute and convalescent COVID-19 samples came from the United States, Italy and Spain. Sample material is recorded as cDNA or gDNA derived from T cells, B-cell-depleted T cells, or PBMCs.

The table lists this clone with a count of one. This CDR3 comprises 11 residues. Trimming removed 5 bases at V and 3 bases at J, with 5 bases between. Original handling: Scientists estimated how many nucleated cells there were by amplifying reference gene primers. Clones were sequenced by immunoSEQ multiplex PCR, and TCRdb holds only the in-frame ones, with some missing. V and J calls and clone size are as listed in that table; D and trimming were resolved from the DNA. The sample consists of about 50,000 clones, around four fifths of them appearing once. This TCR derives from a woman over 75 with acute or convalescent COVID-19. The rearrangement links TRBV12-3 or TRBV12-4 to TRBJ2-7, with D perhaps matching TRBD2 (5 bases). Material for sequencing was peripheral blood. CDR3: CASSRDYEQYF. Here the CDR3 DNA reads TGTGCCAGCAGTCGGGACTACGAGCAGTACTTC.